The clone carrying this T cell receptor (beta chain) came up a few times. Its antigen remains unidentified. This specimen belongs to a study of response to subunit inactivated influenza vaccine. TCRdb called the RT-PCR reads again in MiXCR, with one record for every CDR3 protein. In the table there are around 580,000 distinct CDR3 sequences, roughly 10% of which are singletons. The CDR3 loop spans 15 amino acids. Trimming at V came to 5 bases and at J to 3 bases, leaving 5 bases not matched to a gene. Study results and caveats: With each seasonal influenza vaccination, the authors suggested, few new T cells are recruited.

V is TRBV12-3 or TRBV12-4 and J is TRBJ2-7, with TRBD2 matching over 12 bases. Material: PBMCs from blood, obtained on the day of vaccination. This receptor was identified in a man aged 50 to 59 who received an inactivated influenza vaccine. In DNA, the CDR3 is TGTGCCAGCAGTCAATCGACTAGCGGGAGCTACGAGCAGTACTTC. Translation: CASSQSTSGSYEQYF.